This entry lists 27 T cell receptor beta chains sequenced from one sample in a study of shared clonotypes between healthy human individuals. Data came from immunoSEQ multiplex PCR; TCRdb stores just in-frame clones and leaves some out. The table shows 2 million to 2.5 million clones, with approximately 90% occurring only once. The material sequenced was naive CD4+ T cells from PBMCs. Indicated subset: CD45RA+ positively selected. The receptor set was obtained from a man aged 18 to 35 in good health. Some clones in this sample may be carry-over from other donors' samples.

The rearrangement links TRBV18 to TRBJ2-7, with 7 bases lining up with TRBD1. Trimming at V came to 4 bases and at J to 2 bases, leaving 2 bases not matched to a gene. The CDR3 is made up of 13 amino acids. Germline lookup yields CDR1 KGHSH and CDR2 LQKENI. In DNA form, the CDR3 reads TGTGCCAGCTCACGGGACAGCCCCTACGAGCAGTACTTC. This translates into CASSRDSPYEQYF.

This chain joins TRBV4-1 and TRBJ2-1; 8 bases are a match to TRBD2. With V trimmed by 4 bases and J by 6 bases, 11 bases remained unmatched. The CDR3 totals 16 residues. The germline V gene encodes CDR1 MGHRA and CDR2 YSYEKL. CDR3 sequence reads: CASSLPGSGGFNEQFF. In DNA, the CDR3 is TGCGCCAGCAGCCTACCCGGCAGCGGGGGTTTCAATGAGCAGTTCTTC.

The rearrangement links TRBV4-1 to TRBJ2-3; D possibly corresponds to TRBD1 (7 bases). There are 14 residues in the CDR3. Trimming shortened V by 3 bases and J by 9 bases, and 16 bases separated the two germline ends. The germline gives CDR1 MGHRA, CDR2 YSYEKL. The CDR3 DNA is TGCGCCAGCAGCCACCCGGGCAGGGGGGAGACGCAGTATTTT. Translation gives CASSHPGRGETQYF.

The V gene is TRBV9, the J gene TRBJ2-1, with D possibly TRBD2 on 6 matching bases. CDR1 and CDR2 (germline): SGDLS, YYNGEE. V was cut by 2 bases and J by 0 bases, with 12 bases left in between. The CDR3 runs to 16 residues. CDR3 coding DNA: TGTGCCAGCAGCGTTAGCGGACCAAGCTCCTACAATGAGCAGTTCTTC. Its protein product is CASSVSGPSSYNEQFF.

This clone appeared a single time. This chain uses TRBV7-3 with TRBJ2-1; D remains unclear. The germline V gene encodes CDR1 SGHTA and CDR2 FQGTGA. V lost 5 bases, J lost 12 bases, and 20 bases lay in between. The CDR3 runs 14 residues. The CDR3 DNA sequence: TGTGCCAGCAGCCAAGACCCTAGATCGGGCGGGCAGTTCTTC. It encodes CASSQDPRSGGQFF.

This clone was seen only once. The chain couples TRBV7-8 to TRBJ1-2, with TRBD1 identical over 8 bases. V lost 5 bases, J lost 4 bases, and 24 bases stayed unmatched. From germline, CDR1 is SGHVS and CDR2 FQNEAQ. The CDR3 is made up of 20 amino acids. CDR3 sequence reads: CASSPRVQGHRGNYSYGYTF. The CDR3 DNA reads as TGTGCCAGCAGCCCGAGGGTCCAGGGGCACAGGGGGAATTATAGCTATGGCTACACCTTC. The variable domain in full, completed from reference TRBV7-8 and TRBJ1-2, reads GAGVSQSPRYKVAKRGQDVALRCDPISGHVSLFWYQQALGQGPEFLTYFQNEAQLDKSGLPSDRFFAERPEGSVSTLKIQRTQQEDSAVYLCASSPRVQGHRGNYSYGYTFGSGTRLTVV.

This chain joins TRBV19 and TRBJ1-1; D is uncertain. Germline CDR1 and CDR2: LNHDA and SQIVND (reference sequence). V was pared by 1 base and J by 5 bases, with 11 bases between. This CDR3 has 14 residues. CDR3 region: CASSIGDGPTEAFF. CDR3 bases: TGTGCCAGTAGTATAGGGGATGGACCTACTGAAGCTTTCTTT.

J is TRBJ2-1 and V is TRBV14; TRBD1 might be the D (5 bases). Germline CDR1 and CDR2: SGHDN and FVKESK. The length of the CDR3 is 15 residues. The V end was cut by 5 bases, the J end by 2 bases, with 13 bases between. In DNA form, the CDR3 reads TGTGCCAGCAGCTTCCGACAGTCCCCCTACAATGAGCAGTTCTTC. Protein sequence: CASSFRQSPYNEQFF.

The chain carries TRBV5-1 and TRBJ2-7, with TRBD2 matching over 12 bases. With V trimmed by 3 bases and J by 3 bases, 4 bases remained unmatched. The CDR3 sequence is 15 residues long. Germline V gene lookup returns CDR1 SGHRS and CDR2 YFSETQ. This CDR3 is CASSSRLAGVYEQYF. The DNA for the CDR3 is TGCGCCAGCAGCTCCCGACTAGCGGGAGTCTACGAGCAGTACTTC. The whole variable domain, remainder taken from reference TRBV5-1 and TRBJ2-7, is KAGVTQTPRYLIKTRGQQVTLSCSPISGHRSVSWYQQTPGQGLQFLFEYFSETQRNKGNFPGRFSGRQFSNSRSEMNVSTLELGDSALYLCASSSRLAGVYEQYFGPGTRLTVT.

The rearrangement links TRBV10-3 to TRBJ2-1, with D maybe TRBD2 (7 bases). In germline, CDR1 is ENHRY, CDR2 SYGVKD. With 8 bases removed from V and 9 bases from J, the gap between germline ends came to 14 bases. CDR3 length equals 12 residues. As DNA, the CDR3 is TGTGCCATCCTCCCGGGGGGCGGTGAGCAGTTCTTC. Amino acids: CAILPGGGEQFF.

J is TRBJ1-1 and V is TRBV30, with D possibly being TRBD1 (5 bases). The V gene's germline CDR1 is GTSNPN and CDR2 SVGIG (reference sequence). Trimming took 2 bases from V and 3 from J, leaving 13 bases between them. The CDR3 has 14 residues. The CDR3 nucleotides are TGTGCCTGGAGTCTCCCTGACAGATACACTGAAGCTTTCTTT. Amino acids: CAWSLPDRYTEAFF.

This chain uses TRBV6-5 with TRBJ2-4; D possibly corresponds to TRBD2 (5 bases). Trimming took 4 bases from V and 2 from J, leaving 12 bases between them. CDR1 and CDR2 (germline): MNHEY, SVGAGI. This CDR3 has 15 amino acids. The CDR3 is CASSSERFPKNIQYF. CDR3 in DNA: TGTGCCAGCAGTTCCGAGCGGTTTCCCAAAAACATTCAGTACTTC.

This chain uses TRBV28 with TRBJ2-3; a possible D gene is TRBD2 (5 bases). The CDR3 totals 15 residues. Germline assignment: CDR1 MDHEN and CDR2 SYDVKM. Trimming shortened V by 4 bases and J by 2 bases, and 13 bases separated the two germline ends. The CDR3 DNA follows: TGTGCCAGCAGTTACGGAGGCAGTTTCACAGATACGCAGTATTTT. Protein: CASSYGGSFTDTQYF. Supplemented by reference TRBV28 and TRBJ2-3, the full variable domain reads DVKVTQSSRYLVKRTGEKVFLECVQDMDHENMFWYRQDPGLGLRLIYFSYDVKMKEKGDIPEGYSVSREKKERFSLILESASTNQTSMYLCASSYGGSFTDTQYFGPGTRLTVL.

A remark on this clone: The sample holds other DNA sequences that translate to the same CDR3. The chain recombines TRBV4-1 with TRBJ2-7, with 8 positions matching TRBD1. Per germline, CDR1 MGHRA and CDR2 YSYEKL. The CDR3 covers 14 residues. J lost 4 bases, V lost 6 bases, and 8 bases had no gene match. CDR3 amino acids: CASSRDRGSYEQYF. The DNA of the CDR3 is TGCGCCAGCAGTCGCGACAGGGGTTCTTACGAGCAGTACTTC.

The rearrangement links TRBV5-6 to TRBJ2-3, with D possibly being TRBD1 (5 bases). The CDR3 totals 16 residues. The ends were cut back, 4 bases at V and 2 bases at J, with 17 bases in the middle. Germline V gene sequence: CDR1 SGHDT, CDR2 YYEEEE. The CDR3 loop reads CASSRTTASYTDTQYF. The DNA of the CDR3 is TGTGCCAGCAGCCGAACGACAGCATCATACACAGATACGCAGTATTTT.

The gene calls are TRBV11-2 and TRBJ2-3; the D gene is possibly TRBD2 (6 bases). CDR3 length equals 19 residues. The germline V and J ends were trimmed by 1 base and 1 base, with 21 bases remaining between them. Germline loops: CDR1 SGHAT, CDR2 FQNNGV. In DNA form, the CDR3 reads TGTGCCAGCAGCTTAGTCCGGGCTAGCGCCCGCCACGGCACAGATACGCAGTATTTT. Amino acids: CASSLVRASARHGTDTQYF.

The chain carries TRBV2 and TRBJ1-4; D may be TRBD1 (5 bases). Trimming left V 5 bases short and J 0 bases short, with 13 bases between. The CDR3 contains 16 residues. Germline CDR1 and CDR2: SNHLY and FYNNEI. The CDR3 bases are TGTGCCAGCAGTCAGGGCTCCTGGACAACTAATGAAAAACTGTTTTTT. Protein sequence: CASSQGSWTTNEKLFF.

The chain couples TRBV28 to TRBJ2-6, with D tentatively TRBD1 (6 bases). In germline, CDR1 is MDHEN, CDR2 SYDVKM. V was pared by 5 bases and J by 2 bases, with 10 bases between. This CDR3 has 15 amino acids. CDR3: CASSPTGTGANVLTF. For the CDR3, the DNA is TGTGCCAGCAGTCCAACAGGGACTGGGGCCAACGTCCTGACTTTC.

The rearrangement uses TRBV7-9 and TRBJ2-1; 13 bases map to TRBD2. From germline, CDR1 is SEHNR and CDR2 FQNEAQ (reference sequence). Losses at the gene ends were 5 bases for V and 2 bases for J; bases not matched to a gene: 6. The CDR3 runs 17 residues. The CDR3 DNA reads as TGTGCCAGCAGCGGACTAGCGGGAGCGGGTACCTACAATGAGCAGTTCTTC. Translated: CASSGLAGAGTYNEQFF.

The J gene is TRBJ2-7, the V gene TRBV18; D not certain. CDR3 size: 15 residues. The V gene lost 3 bases and the J gene lost 7 bases, with 19 bases spanning the gap. CDR1 KGHSH and CDR2 LQKENI come from the germline V gene. The CDR3 reads CASSPSQPRLGEQYF. The CDR3 DNA sequence: TGTGCCAGCTCACCCTCCCAGCCCAGGTTGGGGGAGCAGTACTTC.

This clone was detected only once. The chain links TRBV7-8 to TRBJ2-1; D gene ambiguous. Germline CDR1 and CDR2: SGHVS and FQNEAQ. V was clipped by 5 bases and J by 10 bases, with 21 bases between them. The CDR3 sequence is 15 residues long. The CDR3 DNA reads TGTGCCAGCAGCCTACTATCGGGCCCCGGACGGGAGCAGTTCTTC. Residues: CASSLLSGPGREQFF.

The gene calls are TRBV11-2 and TRBJ2-7, with 11 positions matching TRBD1. In germline, CDR1 is SGHAT, CDR2 FQNNGV. This CDR3 is built from 16 residues. With 5 bases clipped from V and 1 base from J, the junction kept 7 bases outside the gene matches. The DNA of the CDR3 is TGTGCCAGCAGCCCCGGGACAGGGGGAGGGTCCTACGAGCAGTACTTC. Protein product: CASSPGTGGGSYEQYF.

The chain joins TRBV6-1 to TRBJ1-3, with TRBD1 matching over 7 bases. V was clipped by 6 bases and J by 0 bases; unmatched bases: 2. CDR3 length equals 14 residues. Per germline, CDR1 MNHNS and CDR2 SASEGT. CDR3 bases: TGTGCCAGCAGGGACAGGAGCTCTGGAAACACCATATATTTT. Its translation: CASRDRSSGNTIYF.

The chain employs TRBV28 and TRBJ1-1; D may be TRBD1 (6 bases). Looked up from germline, CDR1 is MDHEN and CDR2 is SYDVKM. This CDR3 has 14 amino acids. V was cut by 4 bases and J by 1 base, with 10 bases left in between. CDR3 nucleotides: TGTGCCAGCAGTTCGACAGGACCGAACACTGAAGCTTTCTTT. Translating gives CASSSTGPNTEAFF.

This clone is a singleton in its sample. The V call is TRBV5-1, the J call TRBJ1-2; perhaps TRBD1 as D (6 bases). The germline V and J ends were trimmed by 3 bases and 4 bases, with 16 bases remaining between them. This CDR3 region has 15 residues. The germline V gene has CDR1 SGHRS and CDR2 YFSETQ. The CDR3 DNA sequence: TGCGCCAGCAGCTGGGCACCCCAGGGGTCCTATGGCTACACCTTC. Amino acids: CASSWAPQGSYGYTF. The complete variable domain, with remaining parts taken from reference TRBV5-1 and TRBJ1-2, reads KAGVTQTPRYLIKTRGQQVTLSCSPISGHRSVSWYQQTPGQGLQFLFEYFSETQRNKGNFPGRFSGRQFSNSRSEMNVSTLELGDSALYLCASSWAPQGSYGYTFGSGTRLTVV.

The rearrangement joins TRBV29-1 to TRBJ2-3; maybe TRBD2 (5 bases). CDR1 and CDR2 (germline): SQVTM, ANQGSEA. Trimming took off 5 bases at V and 2 bases at J, with 11 bases between the two ends. CDR3 size: 13 residues. This chain's CDR3 is CSVYGESTDTQYF. CDR3 bases: TGCAGCGTTTACGGGGAGTCCACAGATACGCAGTATTTT.

The rearrangement links TRBV23-1 to TRBJ2-3; D may be TRBD1 (6 bases). Being an ORF, TRBV23-1 has a function that is uncertain. V was clipped by 7 bases and J by 5 bases, with 10 bases between them. This CDR3 spans 12 amino acids. In DNA form, the CDR3 reads TGCGCCAGCATCCCCAGGGGAGATACGCAGTATTTT. Translated: CASIPRGDTQYF.